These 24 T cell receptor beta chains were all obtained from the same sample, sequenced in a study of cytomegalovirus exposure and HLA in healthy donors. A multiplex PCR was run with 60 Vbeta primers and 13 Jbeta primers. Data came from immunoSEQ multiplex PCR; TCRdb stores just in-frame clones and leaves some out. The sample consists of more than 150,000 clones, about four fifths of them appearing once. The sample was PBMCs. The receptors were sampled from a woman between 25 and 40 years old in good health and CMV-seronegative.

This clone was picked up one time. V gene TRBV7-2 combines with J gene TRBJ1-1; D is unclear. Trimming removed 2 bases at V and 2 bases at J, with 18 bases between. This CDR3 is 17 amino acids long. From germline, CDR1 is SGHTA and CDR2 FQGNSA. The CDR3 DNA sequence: TGTGCCAGCAGCTTACGGACTACGAGGGCCTTTAACACTGAAGCTTTCTTT. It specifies CASSLRTTRAFNTEAFF.

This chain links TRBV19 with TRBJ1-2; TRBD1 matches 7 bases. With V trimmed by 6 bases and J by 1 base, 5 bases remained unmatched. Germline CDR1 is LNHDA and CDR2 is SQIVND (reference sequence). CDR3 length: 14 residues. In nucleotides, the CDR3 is TGTGCCAGTAGCCCACAGGGGATTAACTATGGCTACACCTTC. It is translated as CASSPQGINYGYTF.

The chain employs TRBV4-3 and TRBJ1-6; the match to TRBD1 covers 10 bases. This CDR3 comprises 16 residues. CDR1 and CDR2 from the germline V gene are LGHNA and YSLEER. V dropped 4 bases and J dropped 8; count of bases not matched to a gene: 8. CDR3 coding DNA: TGCGCCAGCAGCCTTTCCGGGACAGGGGAGCATTCACCCCTCCACTTT. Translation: CASSLSGTGEHSPLHF.

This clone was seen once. CDR3 in DNA: TGCGCCAGCAGCTTACAGGAGATACAAGAGACCCAGTACTTC. Its protein is CASSLQEIQETQYF. V gene TRBV5-1 combines with J gene TRBJ2-5, with D perhaps TRBD1 (5 bases). The germline V and J ends were trimmed by 2 bases and 2 bases, with 10 bases remaining between them. This CDR3 comprises 14 residues. Germline loops: CDR1 SGHRS, CDR2 YFSETQ.

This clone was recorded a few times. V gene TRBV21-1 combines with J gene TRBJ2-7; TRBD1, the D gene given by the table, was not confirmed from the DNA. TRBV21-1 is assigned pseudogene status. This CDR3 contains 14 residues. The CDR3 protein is CASSKARGRYEQYF. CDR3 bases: TGTGCCAGCAGCAAAGCAAGGGGTCGTTACGAGCAGTACTTC.

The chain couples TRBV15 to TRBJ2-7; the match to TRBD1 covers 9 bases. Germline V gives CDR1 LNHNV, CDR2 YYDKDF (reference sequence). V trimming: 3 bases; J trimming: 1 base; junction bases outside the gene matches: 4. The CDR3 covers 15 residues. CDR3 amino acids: CATSSPGQGSYEQYF. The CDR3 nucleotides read TGTGCCACCAGCAGCCCGGGACAGGGATCCTACGAGCAGTACTTC. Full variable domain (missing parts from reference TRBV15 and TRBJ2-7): DAMVIQNPRYQVTQFGKPVTLSCSQTLNHNVMYWYQQKSSQAPKLLFHYYDKDFNNEADTPDNFQSRRPNTSFCFLDIRSPGLGDTAMYLCATSSPGQGSYEQYFGPGTRLTVT.

The CDR3 sequence: CATDRDSYGYTF. The DNA of the CDR3 is TGTGCCACGGATAGGGACAGCTATGGCTACACCTTC. The gene calls are TRBV6-1 and TRBJ1-2; TRBD1 matches 7 bases. CDR3 length equals 12 residues. Germline lookup yields CDR1 MNHNS and CDR2 SASEGT. Trimming at V came to 10 bases and at J to 4 bases, leaving 6 bases not matched to a gene.

CDR3 nucleotides: TGCGCCAGCAGCTTGGATGCAGGGATTAACTATGGCTACACCTTC. This sequence encodes CASSLDAGINYGYTF. The chain employs TRBV5-1 and TRBJ1-2; D might be TRBD1 (5 bases). The CDR3 contains 15 residues. V was trimmed by 0 bases and J by 1 base, leaving 10 bases between them. Germline CDR1 is SGHRS and CDR2 is YFSETQ.

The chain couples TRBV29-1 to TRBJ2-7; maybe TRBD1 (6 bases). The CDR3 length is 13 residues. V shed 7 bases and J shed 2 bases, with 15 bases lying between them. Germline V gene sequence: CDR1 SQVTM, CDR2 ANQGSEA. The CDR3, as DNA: TGCAGCGCCAACCGGGACAACACCTACGAGCAGTACTTC. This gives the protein CSANRDNTYEQYF.

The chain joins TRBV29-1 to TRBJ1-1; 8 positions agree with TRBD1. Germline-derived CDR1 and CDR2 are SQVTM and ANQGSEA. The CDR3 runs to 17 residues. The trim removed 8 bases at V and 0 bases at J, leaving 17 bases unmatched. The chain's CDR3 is CSTGKGTRGLLNTEAFF. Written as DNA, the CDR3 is TGCAGCACTGGGAAGGGGACCAGGGGGCTGTTGAACACTGAAGCTTTCTTT.

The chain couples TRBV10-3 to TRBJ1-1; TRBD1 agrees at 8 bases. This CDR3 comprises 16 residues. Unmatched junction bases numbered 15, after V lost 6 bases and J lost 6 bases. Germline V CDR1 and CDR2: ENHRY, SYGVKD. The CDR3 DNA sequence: TGTGCCATCAGGATGGACAGGGAGAGGGGCGTCGCTGAAGCTTTCTTT. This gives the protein CAIRMDRERGVAEAFF.

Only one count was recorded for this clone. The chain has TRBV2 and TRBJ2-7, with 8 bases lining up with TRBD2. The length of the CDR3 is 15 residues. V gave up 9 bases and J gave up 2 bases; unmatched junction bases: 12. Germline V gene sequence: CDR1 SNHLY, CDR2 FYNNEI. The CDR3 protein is CASWGRGAPTYEQYF. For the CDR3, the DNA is TGTGCCAGTTGGGGGCGGGGGGCTCCTACCTACGAGCAGTACTTC.

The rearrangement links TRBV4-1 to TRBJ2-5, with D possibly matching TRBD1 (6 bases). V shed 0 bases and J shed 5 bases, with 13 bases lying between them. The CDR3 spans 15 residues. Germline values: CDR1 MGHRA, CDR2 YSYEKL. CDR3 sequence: CASSQEGTRRETQYF. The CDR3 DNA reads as TGCGCCAGCAGCCAAGAGGGGACACGGCGGGAGACCCAGTACTTC.

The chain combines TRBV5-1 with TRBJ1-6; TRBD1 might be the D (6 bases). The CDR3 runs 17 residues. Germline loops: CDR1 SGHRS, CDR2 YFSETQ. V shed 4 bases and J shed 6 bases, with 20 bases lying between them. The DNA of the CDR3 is TGCGCCAGCAGCACCTGGGGCCCCGGACAGCTTAATTCACCCCTCCACTTT. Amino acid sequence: CASSTWGPGQLNSPLHF.

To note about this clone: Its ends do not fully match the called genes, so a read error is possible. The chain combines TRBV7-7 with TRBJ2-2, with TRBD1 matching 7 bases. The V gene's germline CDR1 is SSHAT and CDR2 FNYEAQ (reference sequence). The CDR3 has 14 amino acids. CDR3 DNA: TGTGCTAGCAGCGACAGGGTAGACACCGGGGAGCTGTTTTTT. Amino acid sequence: CASSDRVDTGELFF. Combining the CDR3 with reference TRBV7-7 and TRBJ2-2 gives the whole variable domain GAGVSQSPRYKVTKRGQDVTLRCDPISSHATLYWYQQALGQGPEFLTYFNYEAQPDKSGLPSDRFSAERPEGSISTLTIQRTEQRDSAMYRCASSDRVDTGELFFGEGSRLTVL.

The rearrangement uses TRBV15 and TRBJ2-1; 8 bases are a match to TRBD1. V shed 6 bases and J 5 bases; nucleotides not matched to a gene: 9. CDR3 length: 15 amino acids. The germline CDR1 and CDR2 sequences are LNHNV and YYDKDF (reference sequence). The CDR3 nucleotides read TGTGCCACCAGAGTGACAGGGGCGATCAACAATGAGCAGTTCTTC. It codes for CATRVTGAINNEQFF.

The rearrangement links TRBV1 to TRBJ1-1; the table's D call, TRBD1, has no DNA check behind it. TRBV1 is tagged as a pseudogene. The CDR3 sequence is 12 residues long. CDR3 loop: CTSRTDSPEAFF. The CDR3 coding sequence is TGCACCAGCCGGACAGACTCCCCTGAAGCTTTCTTT.

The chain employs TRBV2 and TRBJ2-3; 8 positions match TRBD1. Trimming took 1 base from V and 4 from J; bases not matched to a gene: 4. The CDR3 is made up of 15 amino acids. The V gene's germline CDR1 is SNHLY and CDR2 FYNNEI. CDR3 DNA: TGTGCCAGCAGTGAAGAGAACAGGGGGGCAGATACGCAGTATTTT. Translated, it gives CASSEENRGADTQYF.

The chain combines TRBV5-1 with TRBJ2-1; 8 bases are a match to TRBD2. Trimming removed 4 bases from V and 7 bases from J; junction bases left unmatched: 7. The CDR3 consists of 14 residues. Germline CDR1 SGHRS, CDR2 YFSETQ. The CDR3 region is CASSQLLAENEQFF. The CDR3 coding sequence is TGCGCCAGCAGCCAATTACTAGCGGAGAATGAGCAGTTCTTC.

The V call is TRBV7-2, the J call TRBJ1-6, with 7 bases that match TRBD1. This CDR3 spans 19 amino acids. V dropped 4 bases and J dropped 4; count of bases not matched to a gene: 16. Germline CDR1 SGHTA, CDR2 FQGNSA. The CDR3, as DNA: TGTGCCAGCAGCTCCGAAGCTTTTGGGACAGAAGCTTATAATTCACCCCTCCACTTT. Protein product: CASSSEAFGTEAYNSPLHF.

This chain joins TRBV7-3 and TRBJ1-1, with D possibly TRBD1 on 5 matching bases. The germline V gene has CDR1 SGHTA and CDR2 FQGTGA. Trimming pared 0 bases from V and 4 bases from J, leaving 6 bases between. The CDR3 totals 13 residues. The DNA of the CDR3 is TGTGCCAGCAGCTTAACAGGGGCCACTGAAGCTTTCTTT. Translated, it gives CASSLTGATEAFF.

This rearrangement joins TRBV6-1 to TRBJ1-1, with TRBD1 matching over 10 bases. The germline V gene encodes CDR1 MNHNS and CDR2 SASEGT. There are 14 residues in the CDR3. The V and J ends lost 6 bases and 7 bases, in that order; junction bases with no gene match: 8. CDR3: CASRARQGAFEAFF. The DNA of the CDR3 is TGTGCCAGCAGGGCTAGACAGGGGGCGTTTGAAGCTTTCTTT.

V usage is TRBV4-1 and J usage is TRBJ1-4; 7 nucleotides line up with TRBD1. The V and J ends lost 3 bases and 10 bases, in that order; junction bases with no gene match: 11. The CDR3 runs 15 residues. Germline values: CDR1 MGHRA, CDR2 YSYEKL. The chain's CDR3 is CASSQERGLPGKLFF. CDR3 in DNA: TGCGCCAGCAGCCAGGAAAGGGGGCTACCGGGAAAACTGTTTTTT.

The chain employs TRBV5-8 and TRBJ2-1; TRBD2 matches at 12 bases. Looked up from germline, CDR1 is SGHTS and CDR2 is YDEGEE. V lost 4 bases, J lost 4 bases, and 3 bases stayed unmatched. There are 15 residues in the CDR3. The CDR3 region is CASSAGLAGYNEQFF. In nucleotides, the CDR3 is TGTGCCAGCAGCGCGGGACTAGCGGGTTACAATGAGCAGTTCTTC.